This TCR beta chain stems from a study of blood T cell repertoires in COVID-19. For the study at large: Acute and convalescent COVID-19 samples came from the United States, Italy and Spain. From T cells, B-cell-depleted T cells, or PBMCs came the material, which was cDNA or gDNA.

Per the study methods: Estimation of nucleated cell counts was performed using reference gene primer amplification. Produced via immunoSEQ multiplex PCR; TCRdb's table is partial and in-frame only. The D gene and trimming were derived from the DNA, and the V and J assignments and clone size from that table. The sample includes about 200,000 clones, roughly 80% of them seen just once. This clonotype originated in a woman aged 80 or older with acute or convalescent COVID-19. Sequencing was done on a sample of peripheral blood.

CDR3 region: CASSLGGLRTSGRWEQYF. In DNA, the CDR3 is TGCGCCAGCAGCCTGGGAGGGCTACGGACTAGCGGAAGATGGGAGCAGTACTTC. The V call is TRBV5-1, the J call TRBJ2-7; 10 nucleotides line up with TRBD2. Germline CDR1 SGHRS, CDR2 YFSETQ. The CDR3 is 18 amino acids. V dropped 4 bases and J dropped 7; count of bases not matched to a gene: 20.